The source of this T cell receptor (beta chain) is a study of T cell repertoires in cytomegalovirus infection. Broader study findings: Dominant in the ex vivo response were TCR beta clonotypes restricted by HLA-C and specific for CMV.

TCRdb independently ran MiXCR on the reads; one entry per CDR3 protein. Here the sample spans about 920,000 distinct CDR3 sequences, roughly a third being singletons. The ends were cut back, 0 bases at V and 13 bases at J, with 15 bases in the middle. The CDR3 has 13 residues. In germline, CDR1 is MNHEY, CDR2 SMNVEV (reference sequence). A word on this clonotype: The antigen remains unidentified.

This TCR was recovered from a human donor in good health (CMV status not recorded). Some clones in this sample may be carry-over from other donors' samples. This chain connects TRBV27 to TRBJ1-2; tentative D call: TRBD1 (5 bases). The input for sequencing was cultured CD8+ T cells from PBMCs, taken from culture after CMV antigen stimulation. Here the CDR3 reads CASSLSTWGGRTF. The CDR3 nucleotides are TGTGCCAGCAGTTTATCCACATGGGGGGGTCGCACCTTC.